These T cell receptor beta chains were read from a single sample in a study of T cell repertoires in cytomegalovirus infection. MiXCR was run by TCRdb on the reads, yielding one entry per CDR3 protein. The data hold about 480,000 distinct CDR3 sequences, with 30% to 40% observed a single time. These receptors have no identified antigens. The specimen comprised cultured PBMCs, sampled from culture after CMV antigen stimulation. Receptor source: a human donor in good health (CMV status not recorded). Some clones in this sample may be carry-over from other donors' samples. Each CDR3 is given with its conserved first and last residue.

cdr3_aa: CASSGLNEKLFF
v_call: TRBV28
j_call: TRBJ1-4

cdr3_aa: CAGGTSGEHTGELFF
v_call: TRBV19
j_call: TRBJ2-2

cdr3_aa: CASRPTGLYEQYF
v_call: TRBV7-2
j_call: TRBJ2-7

cdr3_aa: CASSFLAREWVQAKNIQYF
v_call: TRBV28
j_call: TRBJ2-4

cdr3_aa: CASSLWGGFYNEQFF
v_call: TRBV5-4
j_call: TRBJ2-1

cdr3_aa: CASILGASGSSYNEQFF
v_call: TRBV6-1
j_call: TRBJ2-1

cdr3_aa: CASSPISGTGFEQYF
v_call: TRBV6-1
j_call: TRBJ2-7

cdr3_aa: CASSLSSSGAADTIYF
v_call: TRBV28
j_call: TRBJ1-3

cdr3_aa: CASSRRGLAGGTGELFF
v_call: TRBV2
j_call: TRBJ2-2

cdr3_aa: CASSLEGGGSTDTQYF
v_call: TRBV7-2
j_call: TRBJ2-3

cdr3_aa: CASSTGTRNQPQHF
v_call: TRBV12-3/TRBV12-4
j_call: TRBJ1-5

cdr3_aa: CASSQGTSGSAGGTDTQYF
v_call: TRBV4-3
j_call: TRBJ2-3

cdr3_aa: CASSLFAGDDAGNTIYF
v_call: TRBV7-6
j_call: TRBJ1-3

cdr3_aa: CASSFTPWVARTDTQYF
v_call: TRBV7-2
j_call: TRBJ2-3

cdr3_aa: CASSQSDQAWFF
v_call: TRBV7-2
j_call: TRBJ1-2

cdr3_aa: CASSPGTTEETQYF
v_call: TRBV5-8
j_call: TRBJ2-5

cdr3_aa: CASSQARGGFDTEAFF
v_call: TRBV4-1
j_call: TRBJ1-1

cdr3_aa: CASKVGQGNTEAFF
v_call: TRBV9
j_call: TRBJ1-1